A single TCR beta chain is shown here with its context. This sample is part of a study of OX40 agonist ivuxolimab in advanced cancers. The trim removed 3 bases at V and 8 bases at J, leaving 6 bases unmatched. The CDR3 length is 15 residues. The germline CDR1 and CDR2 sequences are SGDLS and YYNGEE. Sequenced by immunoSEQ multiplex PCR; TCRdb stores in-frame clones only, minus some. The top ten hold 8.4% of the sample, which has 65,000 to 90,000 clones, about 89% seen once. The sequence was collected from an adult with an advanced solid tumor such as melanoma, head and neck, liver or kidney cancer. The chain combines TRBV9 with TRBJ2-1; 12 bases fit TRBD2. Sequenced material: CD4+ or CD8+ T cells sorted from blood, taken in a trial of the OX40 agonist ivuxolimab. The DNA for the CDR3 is TGTGCCAGCAGCGCTTCTAGCGGGGGGGCCTATGAGCAGTTCTTC. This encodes CASSASSGGAYEQFF.